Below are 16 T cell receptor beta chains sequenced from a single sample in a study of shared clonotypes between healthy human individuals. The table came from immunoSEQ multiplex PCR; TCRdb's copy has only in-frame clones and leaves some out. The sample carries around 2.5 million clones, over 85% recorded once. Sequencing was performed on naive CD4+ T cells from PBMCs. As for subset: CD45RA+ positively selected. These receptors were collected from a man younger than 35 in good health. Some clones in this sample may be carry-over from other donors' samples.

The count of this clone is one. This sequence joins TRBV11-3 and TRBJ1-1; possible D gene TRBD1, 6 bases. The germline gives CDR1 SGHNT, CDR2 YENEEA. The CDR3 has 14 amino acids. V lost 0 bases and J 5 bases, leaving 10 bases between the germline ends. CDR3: CASSLDRGVTEAFF. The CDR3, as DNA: TGTGCCAGCAGCTTAGACAGGGGAGTGACTGAAGCTTTCTTT.

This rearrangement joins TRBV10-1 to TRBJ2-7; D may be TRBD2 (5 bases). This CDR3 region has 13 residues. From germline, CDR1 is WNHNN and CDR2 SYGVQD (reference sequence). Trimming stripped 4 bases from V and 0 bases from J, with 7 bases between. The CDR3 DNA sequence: TGCGCCAGCAGTGGAGGGATCTCCTACGAGCAGTACTTC. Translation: CASSGGISYEQYF.

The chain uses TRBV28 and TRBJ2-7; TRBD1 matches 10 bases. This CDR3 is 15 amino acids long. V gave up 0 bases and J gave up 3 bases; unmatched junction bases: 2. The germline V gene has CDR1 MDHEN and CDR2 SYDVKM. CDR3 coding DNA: TGTGCCAGCAGTTTATGGGGGACAGGGGACTACGAGCAGTACTTC. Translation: CASSLWGTGDYEQYF.

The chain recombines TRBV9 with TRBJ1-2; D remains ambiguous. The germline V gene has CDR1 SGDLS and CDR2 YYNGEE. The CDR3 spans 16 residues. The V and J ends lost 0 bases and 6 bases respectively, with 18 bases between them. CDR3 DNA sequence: TGTGCCAGCAGCGTAGTGGCGAGAGAAAGATTAGATGGCTACACCTTC. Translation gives CASSVVARERLDGYTF.

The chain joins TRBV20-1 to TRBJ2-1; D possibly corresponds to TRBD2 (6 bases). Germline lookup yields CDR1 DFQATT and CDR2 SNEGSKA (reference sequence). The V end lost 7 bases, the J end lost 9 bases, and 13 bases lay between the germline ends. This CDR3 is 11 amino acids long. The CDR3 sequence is CSVGGRGEQFF. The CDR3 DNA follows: TGCAGTGTGGGAGGTAGGGGTGAGCAGTTCTTC.

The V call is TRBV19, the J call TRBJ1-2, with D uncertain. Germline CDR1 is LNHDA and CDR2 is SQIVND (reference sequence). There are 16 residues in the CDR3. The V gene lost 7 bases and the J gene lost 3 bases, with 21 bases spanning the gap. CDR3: CASTSLSRPAYYGYTF. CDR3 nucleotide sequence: TGTGCCAGTACCTCATTGTCCCGGCCTGCCTACTATGGCTACACCTTC.

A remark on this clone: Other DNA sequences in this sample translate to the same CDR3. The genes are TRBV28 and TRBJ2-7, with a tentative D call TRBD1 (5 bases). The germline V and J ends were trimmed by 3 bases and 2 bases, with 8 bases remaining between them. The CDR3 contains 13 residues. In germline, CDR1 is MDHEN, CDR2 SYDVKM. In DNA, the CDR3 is TGTGCCAGCAGTTTGTTAGGGGCCTACGAGCAGTACTTC. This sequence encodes CASSLLGAYEQYF. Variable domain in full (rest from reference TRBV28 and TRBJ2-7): DVKVTQSSRYLVKRTGEKVFLECVQDMDHENMFWYRQDPGLGLRLIYFSYDVKMKEKGDIPEGYSVSREKKERFSLILESASTNQTSMYLCASSLLGAYEQYFGPGTRLTVT.

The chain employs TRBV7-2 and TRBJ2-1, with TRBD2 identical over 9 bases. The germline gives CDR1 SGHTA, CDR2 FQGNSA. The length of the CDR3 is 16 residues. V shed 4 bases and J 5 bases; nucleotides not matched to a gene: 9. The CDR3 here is CASSYRLAGTNNEQFF. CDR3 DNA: TGTGCCAGCAGCTATCGGCTAGCGGGAACAAACAATGAGCAGTTCTTC.

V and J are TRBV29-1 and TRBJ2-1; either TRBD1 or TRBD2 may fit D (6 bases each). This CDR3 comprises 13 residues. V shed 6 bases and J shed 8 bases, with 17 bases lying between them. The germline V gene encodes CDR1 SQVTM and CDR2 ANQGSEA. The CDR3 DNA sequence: TGCAGCGTAGGGGGGAGGAGGTGGGATGAGCAGTTCTTC. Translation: CSVGGRRWDEQFF.

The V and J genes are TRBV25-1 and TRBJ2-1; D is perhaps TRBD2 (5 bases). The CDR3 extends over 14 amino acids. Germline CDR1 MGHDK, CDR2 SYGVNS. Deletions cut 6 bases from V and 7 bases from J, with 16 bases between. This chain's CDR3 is CASSTVAGGNEQFF. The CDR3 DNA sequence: TGTGCCAGCAGCACGGTGGCGGGCGGTAATGAGCAGTTCTTC.

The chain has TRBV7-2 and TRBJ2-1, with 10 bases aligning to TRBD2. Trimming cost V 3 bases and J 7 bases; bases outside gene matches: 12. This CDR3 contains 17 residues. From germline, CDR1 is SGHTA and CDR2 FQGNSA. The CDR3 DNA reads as TGTGCCAGCAGCTTCTTTCGCAGCGGGAGGGCGCGGAATGAGCAGTTCTTC. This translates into CASSFFRSGRARNEQFF.

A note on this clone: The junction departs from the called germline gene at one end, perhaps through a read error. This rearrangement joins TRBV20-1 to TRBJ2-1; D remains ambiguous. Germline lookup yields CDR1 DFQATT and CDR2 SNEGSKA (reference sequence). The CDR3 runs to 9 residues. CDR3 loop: CSASPLCVF. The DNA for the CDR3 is TGCAGTGCTAGCCCACTATGCGTCTTC.

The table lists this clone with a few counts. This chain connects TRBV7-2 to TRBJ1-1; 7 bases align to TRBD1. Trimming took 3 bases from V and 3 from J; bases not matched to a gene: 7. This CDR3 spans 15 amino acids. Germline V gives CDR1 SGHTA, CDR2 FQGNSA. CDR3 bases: TGTGCCAGCAGCTTTGCAATCGGGACAGACACTGAAGCTTTCTTT. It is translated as CASSFAIGTDTEAFF. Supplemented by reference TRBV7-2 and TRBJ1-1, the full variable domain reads GAGVSQSPSNKVTEKGKDVELRCDPISGHTALYWYRQSLGQGLEFLIYFQGNSAPDKSGLPSDRFSAERTGGSVSTLTIQRTQQEDSAVYLCASSFAIGTDTEAFFGQGTRLTVV.

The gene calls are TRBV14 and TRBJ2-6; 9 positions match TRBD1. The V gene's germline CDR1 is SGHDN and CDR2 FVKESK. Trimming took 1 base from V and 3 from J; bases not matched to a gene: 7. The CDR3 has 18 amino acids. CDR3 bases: TGTGCCAGCAGCCAAGGGGGGACAGGGTTTTTTGGGGCCAACGTCCTGACTTTC. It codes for CASSQGGTGFFGANVLTF.

CDR3 coding DNA: TGCAGCGCCCGGGACGCTAAAGCCTACGAGCAGTACTTC. Translating gives CSARDAKAYEQYF. The chain is built from TRBV29-1 and TRBJ2-7; D may correspond to TRBD1 or TRBD2 (5 bases each). Germline CDR1 and CDR2: SQVTM and ANQGSEA. The ends were cut back, 7 bases at V and 2 bases at J, with 15 bases in the middle. This CDR3 comprises 13 residues.

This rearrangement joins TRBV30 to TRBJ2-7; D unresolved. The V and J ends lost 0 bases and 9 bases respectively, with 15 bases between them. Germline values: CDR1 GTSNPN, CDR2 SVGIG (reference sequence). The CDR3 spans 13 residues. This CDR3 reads CAWSVSGALRQYF. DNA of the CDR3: TGTGCCTGGAGTGTGTCAGGTGCCCTTAGGCAGTACTTC.